Reported below is one T cell receptor beta chain. Its antigen remains unknown. The sample belongs to a study of a mutant IDH1 vaccine in newly diagnosed glioma. The CDR3 runs 16 residues. The germline gives CDR1 SGHRS, CDR2 YFSETQ. Trimming took 3 bases from V and 2 from J, leaving 14 bases between them. Time point described: week 47, end of study. Vaccination used 300 ug of mutant IDH1 20-mer peptide per dose, with topical imiquimod. Measured with immunoSEQ multiplex PCR; TCRdb has only the in-frame clones, and not every one. Among 25,000 to 40,000 clones listed, about nine tenths were seen once. V gene TRBV5-1 combines with J gene TRBJ2-2; D is tentatively TRBD1 or TRBD2 (6 bases each). The material was PBMCs, obtained from a glioma patient whose treatment included an IDH1 peptide vaccine. This clonotype originated in a man aged 40-50 years with glioma. The CDR3 protein is CASSSLGGTNTGELFF. The CDR3 DNA reads TGCGCCAGCAGCTCCCTGGGGGGCACTAACACCGGGGAGCTGTTTTTT.